Below are 28 T cell receptor beta chains sequenced from a single sample in a study of T cells after yellow fever vaccination. TCRdb reprocessed the 5' RACE reads with MiXCR, giving one entry per CDR3 protein. This sample yields 95,000 to 150,000 distinct CDR3 sequences, of which approximately 14% are seen a single time; more than 40% belongs to the top ten. The sequencing here drew on CD8+ T cells sorted from PBMCs, taken 5 days after the yellow fever booster vaccination. The source of these receptors is a man younger than 30 who received the YFV17D yellow fever vaccine.

This clonotype was picked up a small number of times. The CDR3 DNA reads as TGTGCCATCAGTGAGTCGAGGGGCCGGATCACAGATACGCAGTATTTT. Translating it yields CAISESRGRITDTQYF. The chain carries TRBV10-3 and TRBJ2-3, with D perhaps matching TRBD1 or TRBD2 (5 bases each). The germline V gene has CDR1 ENHRY and CDR2 SYGVKD. V lost 0 bases and J 2 bases, leaving 12 bases between the germline ends. The CDR3 contains 16 residues.

The chain employs TRBV7-9 and TRBJ2-5; D is possibly TRBD2 (5 bases). V was pared by 8 bases and J by 5 bases, with 18 bases between. The CDR3 is 14 residues long. CDR1 is SEHNR, CDR2 FQNEAQ, per germline (reference sequence). The CDR3: CASARPSLGETQYF. The CDR3 nucleotides are TGTGCCAGCGCGAGGCCTAGCCTTGGGGAGACCCAGTACTTC.

The chain couples TRBV6-1 to TRBJ1-1, with a tentative D call TRBD1 (5 bases). This CDR3 region has 14 residues. Trimming removed 3 bases from V and 5 bases from J, with 13 bases in between. Per germline, CDR1 MNHNS and CDR2 SASEGT. The CDR3 reads CASSDVKGWTEAFF. CDR3 in DNA: TGTGCCAGCAGTGATGTTAAGGGGTGGACTGAAGCTTTCTTT.

This clonotype was observed a few times. The CDR3 region is CASSALTGSWYEQYV. Here the CDR3 DNA reads TGTGCCAGCAGCGCCCTTACAGGGAGTTGGTACGAGCAGTACGTC. This chain links TRBV9 with TRBJ2-7, with D perhaps TRBD1 (6 bases). V lost 3 bases and J lost 4, with 17 bases in between. The CDR3 has 15 residues. Germline assignment: CDR1 SGDLS and CDR2 YYNGEE.

This clonotype occurred a few times. The J gene is TRBJ1-2, the V gene TRBV7-9; 10 nucleotides line up with TRBD1. The CDR3 is 15 amino acids. V lost 1 base and J lost 7; bases outside the gene matches: 6. CDR1 and CDR2 (germline): SEHNR, FQNEAQ (reference sequence). The CDR3 protein is CASSLDDRGHFGYTF. In DNA, the CDR3 is TGTGCCAGCAGCTTAGACGACAGGGGGCATTTTGGCTACACCTTC.

Worth noting for this clonotype: An end of the junction does not agree with germline; a read error may underlie this. V usage is TRBV5-1 and J usage is TRBJ2-5, with unresolved D. The germline V gene encodes CDR1 SGHRS and CDR2 YFSETQ. CDR3 length equals 14 residues. The CDR3 sequence is CDSSFRHQSETQYF. CDR3 nucleotides: TGCGACAGCAGCTTCCGACATCAGTCGGAGACCCAGTACTTC.

The chain is built from TRBV7-2 and TRBJ2-3; no clear D. This CDR3 contains 13 residues. Between the trimmed V and J ends, which lost 5 bases and 3 bases, there was a span of 9 bases. CDR1 is SGHTA and CDR2 is FQGNSA in the germline V gene. CDR3 sequence reads: CASSADVTDTQYF. The DNA of the CDR3 is TGTGCCAGCAGCGCCGACGTAACAGATACGCAGTATTTT.

Many counts were recorded for this clonotype. The genes are TRBV28 and TRBJ1-6, with D hard to call. The ends were cut back, 6 bases at V and 14 bases at J, with 14 bases in the middle. The CDR3 extends over 12 amino acids. Germline V gives CDR1 MDHEN, CDR2 SYDVKM. This CDR3 is CASSPPRGALHF. The CDR3 bases are TGTGCCAGCAGCCCCCCCCGGGGAGCCCTCCACTTT.

This clonotype was recorded a few times. The chain has TRBV20-1 and TRBJ2-5; 8 nucleotides agree with TRBD2. The CDR3 spans 17 residues. From germline, CDR1 is DFQATT and CDR2 SNEGSKA (reference sequence). Losses at the gene ends were 1 base for V and 5 bases for J; bases not matched to a gene: 15. The CDR3 here is CSARGPRYGGALETQYF. The CDR3 DNA sequence: TGCAGTGCTAGAGGTCCCCGGTACGGGGGGGCGTTGGAGACCCAGTACTTC.

The table lists this clonotype with a few counts. This sequence joins TRBV11-3 and TRBJ2-7; TRBD1 agrees at 9 bases. The length of the CDR3 is 13 residues. Losses at the gene ends were 5 bases for V and 4 bases for J; bases not matched to a gene: 3. Looked up from germline, CDR1 is SGHNT and CDR2 is YENEEA. CDR3 coding DNA: TGTGCCAGCAGCGCCGGGACAGGGTACGAGCAGTACTTC. Amino acid sequence: CASSAGTGYEQYF.

The table lists this clonotype with a few counts. The chain carries TRBV4-2 and TRBJ2-1; 10 bases map to TRBD2. The CDR3 extends over 16 amino acids. V trimming: 0 bases; J trimming: 3 bases; junction bases outside the gene matches: 2. The germline V gene has CDR1 LGHNA and CDR2 YNFKEQ. DNA for the CDR3: TGTGCCAGCAGCCAAGAACCTAGCGGGGGCTACAATGAGCAGTTCTTC. Protein sequence: CASSQEPSGGYNEQFF.

V and J are TRBV4-2 and TRBJ1-2; 11 bases line up with TRBD1. This CDR3 region has 18 residues. The V gene's germline CDR1 is LGHNA and CDR2 YNFKEQ. J was trimmed by 3 bases and V by 1 base; bases with no gene match: 10. In nucleotides, the CDR3 is TGTGCCAGCAGCCAAGTGGGAAGGACAGGGGGCTTTTACTATGGCTACACCTTC. Amino acid sequence: CASSQVGRTGGFYYGYTF.

In DNA form, the CDR3 reads TGTGCCAGCAGTTCGCCCCGGGGCCAGTATTTT. Translation: CASSSPRGQYF. The J gene is TRBJ2-3, the V gene TRBV27; D tentatively reads TRBD1 or TRBD2 (5 bases each). The CDR3 runs 11 residues. Trimming shortened V by 4 bases and J by 12 bases, and 11 bases separated the two germline ends. Germline assignment: CDR1 MNHEY and CDR2 SMNVEV (reference sequence).

The chain has TRBV7-3 and TRBJ2-3; TRBD2 aligns across 10 bases. Trimming removed 5 bases from V and 4 bases from J; junction bases left unmatched: 6. The CDR3 length is 15 residues. Germline V gene lookup returns CDR1 SGHTA and CDR2 FQGTGA. CDR3 sequence: CASSGAGGEADTQYF. DNA of the CDR3: TGTGCCAGCAGCGGAGCGGGGGGGGAGGCAGATACGCAGTATTTT.

CDR3 amino acids: CASSEGGRVFF. In DNA form, the CDR3 reads TGCGCCAGCAGTGAAGGCGGGAGGGTTTTCTTT. The rearrangement links TRBV10-2 to TRBJ1-1; D gene uncertain. There are 11 residues in the CDR3. With 3 bases removed from V and 13 bases from J, the gap between germline ends came to 12 bases. The germline CDR1 and CDR2 sequences are WSHSY and SAAADI.

CDR3 DNA: TGCGCCAGCAGCCAATCAAGCGGGGCGGGGGAAGAGCAGTTCTTC. This translates into CASSQSSGAGEEQFF. This chain links TRBV4-1 with TRBJ2-1; TRBD2 agrees at 7 bases. Trimming removed 2 bases from V and 10 bases from J; junction bases left unmatched: 11. Germline loops: CDR1 MGHRA, CDR2 YSYEKL. This CDR3 spans 15 amino acids.

This clonotype was picked up a small number of times. The chain carries TRBV18 and TRBJ2-7; the match to TRBD1 covers 8 bases. The CDR3 spans 14 residues. V shed 6 bases and J 3 bases; nucleotides not matched to a gene: 7. CDR1 and CDR2 (germline): KGHSH, LQKENI. CDR3 nucleotide sequence: TGTGCCAGCTCCGTCGACGGACAGGGCTACGAGCAGTACGTC. Its translation is CASSVDGQGYEQYV.

This clonotype was picked up a small number of times. The genes are TRBV12-2 and TRBJ2-4. TRBV12-2 is designated a pseudogene. This CDR3 contains 16 residues. CDR3 DNA: TGTGCAAGTCGCCCGGACGAGGTGCCAGCCAAAAACATTCAGTACTTC. Translation: CASRPDEVPAKNIQYF.

In this sample, this clonotype turned up a few times. The rearrangement uses TRBV4-3 and TRBJ1-5, with D tentatively TRBD1 (5 bases). The length of the CDR3 is 15 residues. Germline CDR1 LGHNA, CDR2 YSLEER. The V end was cut by 2 bases, the J end by 4 bases, with 12 bases between. The CDR3 loop is CASSQTAGRNQPQHF. The CDR3 coding sequence is TGCGCCAGCAGCCAAACGGCAGGGAGAAATCAGCCCCAGCATTTT.

J is TRBJ2-3 and V is TRBV7-2; 7 bases line up with TRBD2. The CDR3 length is 15 residues. The junction had 11 bases not matched to a gene; V was cut back by 5 bases and J by 6 bases. Germline CDR1 SGHTA, CDR2 FQGNSA. CDR3: CASSLSRTRVDTQYF. The CDR3 coding sequence is TGTGCCAGCAGCCTCTCCCGGACTAGGGTGGATACGCAGTATTTT.

V and J are TRBV6-2 or TRBV6-3 and TRBJ1-1; D may be TRBD1 (5 bases). This CDR3 contains 14 residues. Germline V gives CDR1 MNHEY, CDR2 SVGEGT. V gave up 5 bases and J gave up 2 bases, with 12 bases separating them. The CDR3 reads CASSPGLANTEAFF. CDR3 sequence (DNA): TGTGCCAGCAGTCCGGGACTGGCAAACACTGAAGCTTTCTTT.

This clonotype was counted many times. The chain links TRBV12-3 or TRBV12-4 to TRBJ1-2; possibly TRBD1 for D (5 bases). Between the trimmed V and J ends, which lost 7 bases and 4 bases, there was a span of 19 bases. The CDR3 is 15 amino acids. The CDR3 DNA reads TGTGCCAGCACCCTCGGGGAGGCCCAGGGCTATGGCTACACCTTC. This encodes CASTLGEAQGYGYTF.

About this clonotype: Being one base from a much bigger clone, this may be a read error. The rearrangement uses TRBV12-5 and TRBJ2-3; perhaps TRBD2 as D (5 bases). The CDR3 consists of 18 residues. In germline, CDR1 is LGHNT, CDR2 FRNRAP. The CDR3 protein is CDSGWSVREGTSTDTQYF. The CDR3 region has the DNA TGTGATAGTGGTTGGTCGGTTCGAGAGGGAACTAGCACAGATACGCAGTATTTT.

The J gene is TRBJ2-5, the V gene TRBV7-9; the match to TRBD1 covers 7 bases. CDR3 size: 16 residues. The ends lost 0 bases at V and 1 base at J; junction bases unmatched: 5. CDR1 is SEHNR and CDR2 is FQNEAQ in the germline V gene (reference sequence). CDR3 in amino acids: CASSLAVTGSQETQYF. The DNA of the CDR3 is TGTGCCAGCAGCTTAGCGGTGACAGGGTCCCAAGAGACCCAGTACTTC.

CDR3 bases: TGTGCCAGCAGCTCTACATTCCAAGAGACCCAGTACTTC. It encodes CASSSTFQETQYF. The genes are TRBV7-2 and TRBJ2-5; D is uncertain. V gave up 4 bases and J gave up 1 base, with 7 bases separating them. The CDR3 has 13 amino acids. Germline assignment: CDR1 SGHTA and CDR2 FQGNSA. Full variable domain (missing parts from reference TRBV7-2 and TRBJ2-5): GAGVSQSPSNKVTEKGKDVELRCDPISGHTALYWYRQSLGQGLEFLIYFQGNSAPDKSGLPSDRFSAERTGGSVSTLTIQRTQQEDSAVYLCASSSTFQETQYFGPGTRLLVL.

The sample holds many counts of this clonotype. The chain recombines TRBV4-3 with TRBJ2-7; 7 nucleotides match TRBD2. The CDR3 spans 16 residues. The germline V gene has CDR1 LGHNA and CDR2 YSLEER. The J segment lost 2 bases and the V segment lost 0 bases, leaving 7 bases of the junction unmatched. Here the CDR3 reads CASSQERGDPAYEQYF. The CDR3 coding sequence is TGCGCCAGCAGCCAAGAACGGGGGGACCCTGCCTACGAGCAGTACTTC.

The V call is TRBV7-9, the J call TRBJ2-1, with 9 bases that match TRBD2. CDR3 size: 14 residues. The germline CDR1 and CDR2 sequences are SEHNR and FQNEAQ (reference sequence). Trimming took 6 bases from V and 2 from J; bases not matched to a gene: 2. The chain's CDR3 is CASRASGAYNEQFF. As DNA, the CDR3 is TGTGCCAGCAGAGCTAGCGGGGCCTACAATGAGCAGTTCTTC.

The J gene is TRBJ1-5, the V gene TRBV21-1; the DNA was not used to check the table's D call, TRBD1. TRBV21-1 is shown as a pseudogene. The CDR3 is 16 residues long. The CDR3 reads CASSPIRDSNLRPQHF. The CDR3 nucleotides read TGTGCCAGCAGCCCGATACGGGACAGTAACCTTCGGCCCCAGCATTTT.